Each of the 20 T cell receptor beta chains below was sequenced from the same sample in a study of shared clonotypes between healthy human individuals. Sequencing used immunoSEQ multiplex PCR; TCRdb keeps in-frame clones, though not all of them. The sample contains around 2.5 million clones, roughly 93% of which appear only once. Sequenced: naive CD4+ T cells from PBMCs. As to subset: CD45RA+ positively selected. The receptors derive from a man between 18 and 35 years old in good health. Some clones in this sample may be carry-over from other donors' samples.

The genes are TRBV27 and TRBJ2-1; 9 bases map to TRBD2. Germline V gene lookup returns CDR1 MNHEY and CDR2 SMNVEV (reference sequence). The CDR3 is made up of 11 amino acids. The CDR3 DNA reads TGTGCTAGCGGGAGATGGAATGAGCAGTTCTTC. It encodes CASGRWNEQFF.

V usage is TRBV4-1 and J usage is TRBJ2-7; the D gene is possibly TRBD1 (6 bases). The CDR3 covers 16 residues. Trimming removed 0 bases from V and 9 bases from J, with 21 bases in between. The germline CDR1 and CDR2 sequences are MGHRA and YSYEKL. CDR3 in amino acids: CASSQETGTPTLAQYF. The CDR3 region has the DNA TGCGCCAGCAGCCAAGAAACCGGGACACCCACTCTGGCGCAGTACTTC.

This clone has only one observation. The chain recombines TRBV4-3 with TRBJ2-2; 13 nucleotides match TRBD2. Per the germline V gene, CDR1 is LGHNA and CDR2 is YSLEER. The CDR3 extends over 18 amino acids. With V trimmed by 0 bases and J by 4 bases, 5 bases remained unmatched. The CDR3 DNA reads as TGCGCCAGCAGCCAAGAGCCACTAGCGGGAGGGAGCACCGGGGAGCTGTTTTTT. It yields the protein CASSQEPLAGGSTGELFF.

The chain couples TRBV25-1 to TRBJ1-5; TRBD1 might be the D (6 bases). The CDR3 is made up of 13 amino acids. V was trimmed by 5 bases and J by 5 bases, leaving 10 bases between them. CDR1 and CDR2 (germline): MGHDK, SYGVNS. For the CDR3, the DNA is TGTGCCAGCAGTAAGGCAGGGGATCAGCCCCAGCATTTT. It is translated as CASSKAGDQPQHF.

The chain uses TRBV5-1 and TRBJ2-2, with TRBD2 identical over 11 bases. CDR3 length: 13 amino acids. Looked up from germline, CDR1 is SGHRS and CDR2 is YFSETQ. Germline trimming cut 7 bases from V and 9 bases from J; bases unmatched to any gene: 5. The CDR3 here is CASALAGGRELFF. Here the CDR3 DNA reads TGCGCCAGCGCCTTAGCGGGAGGGCGGGAGCTGTTTTTT.

The rearrangement links TRBV11-2 to TRBJ2-2, with TRBD1 matching 7 bases. V shed 5 bases and J 4 bases; nucleotides not matched to a gene: 7. This CDR3 has 15 residues. The germline CDR1 and CDR2 sequences are SGHAT and FQNNGV. The CDR3 protein is CASSRRDRVTGELFF. CDR3 DNA: TGTGCCAGCAGCCGCCGAGACAGGGTCACCGGGGAGCTGTTTTTT.

The rearrangement uses TRBV5-1 and TRBJ1-1; 9 bases are a match to TRBD1. Germline loops: CDR1 SGHRS, CDR2 YFSETQ. V dropped 4 bases and J dropped 7; count of bases not matched to a gene: 8. The CDR3 has 14 residues. This CDR3 is CASSPDRGTGEAFF. The CDR3 coding sequence is TGCGCCAGCAGCCCGGACAGGGGAACAGGTGAAGCTTTCTTT.

This clone was detected only once. J is TRBJ2-5 and V is TRBV4-1, with 10 bases matching TRBD2. The CDR3 is made up of 14 amino acids. Germline loops: CDR1 MGHRA, CDR2 YSYEKL. Trimming took 2 bases from V and 10 from J; bases not matched to a gene: 7. Here the CDR3 DNA reads TGCGCCAGCAGCCAAAGTCTAGCGGGAGAAGGCCAGTACTTC. Its translation is CASSQSLAGEGQYF.

The rearrangement uses TRBV19 and TRBJ1-2; D not resolved. Trimming left V 8 bases short and J 3 bases short, with 13 bases between. Germline CDR1 is LNHDA and CDR2 is SQIVND (reference sequence). This CDR3 region has 13 residues. As DNA, the CDR3 is TGTGCCAGTTTATCTACGGAGTACTATGGCTACACCTTC. It yields the protein CASLSTEYYGYTF.

This clone was seen only once. The V gene is TRBV4-1, the J gene TRBJ2-1; D is unclear. The CDR3 spans 17 residues. With 3 bases removed from V and 0 bases from J, the gap between germline ends came to 15 bases. Germline assignment: CDR1 MGHRA and CDR2 YSYEKL. The DNA for the CDR3 is TGCGCCAGCAGCCAGAAGGTTTTGTCGACCTCCTACAATGAGCAGTTCTTC. It encodes CASSQKVLSTSYNEQFF.

The genes are TRBV28 and TRBJ2-1; 10 bases fit TRBD2. There are 17 residues in the CDR3. The V gene end was trimmed by 4 bases and the J gene end by 4 bases; junction bases not matched to a gene: 10. Germline V gene lookup returns CDR1 MDHEN and CDR2 SYDVKM. Here the CDR3 DNA reads TGTGCCAGCAGTTCAATACAGGGACTAGCGAGTTACAATGAGCAGTTCTTC. It is translated as CASSSIQGLASYNEQFF.

The chain combines TRBV6-5 with TRBJ1-1, with no clear D. V gave up 6 bases and J gave up 5 bases, with 16 bases separating them. The CDR3 has 14 amino acids. The germline gives CDR1 MNHEY, CDR2 SVGAGI. Written as DNA, the CDR3 is TGTGCCAGCAGGACGGTTACAGTCATAACTGAAGCTTTCTTT. This translates into CASRTVTVITEAFF.

The rearrangement uses TRBV10-3 and TRBJ1-2; 8 nucleotides match TRBD1. Germline trimming cut 11 bases from V and 3 bases from J; bases unmatched to any gene: 11. In germline, CDR1 is ENHRY, CDR2 SYGVKD. This CDR3 has 14 residues. The CDR3 region is CAVTGAPHYYGYTF. For the CDR3, the DNA is TGTGCCGTGACAGGGGCCCCACACTACTATGGCTACACCTTC.

The chain recombines TRBV7-9 with TRBJ2-1; D gene uncertain. The V gene lost 2 bases and the J gene lost 5 bases, with 10 bases spanning the gap. There are 14 residues in the CDR3. Germline CDR1 and CDR2: SEHNR and FQNEAQ (reference sequence). CDR3 sequence: CASSLSGGHNEQFF. The CDR3 DNA sequence: TGTGCCAGCAGCTTAAGTGGCGGACACAATGAGCAGTTCTTC.

The chain combines TRBV18 with TRBJ2-3; D call uncertain. Germline assignment: CDR1 KGHSH and CDR2 LQKENI. CDR3 size: 14 residues. The germline V and J ends were trimmed by 2 bases and 2 bases, with 8 bases remaining between them. This chain's CDR3 is CASSPDLTTDTQYF. CDR3 sequence (DNA): TGTGCCAGCTCACCAGACTTAACCACAGATACGCAGTATTTT.

To note about this clone: Other DNA variants within this sample encode the same CDR3. This sequence joins TRBV5-1 and TRBJ2-7, with 7 bases identical to TRBD2. Trimming cost V 0 bases and J 0 bases; bases outside gene matches: 6. Per germline, CDR1 SGHRS and CDR2 YFSETQ. The CDR3 runs to 16 residues. Here the CDR3 DNA reads TGCGCCAGCAGCTTGGGGGGCCTAGCGGTCTCCTACGAGCAGTACTTC. This translates into CASSLGGLAVSYEQYF. The entire variable domain, with the rest obtained from reference TRBV5-1 and TRBJ2-7, is as follows: KAGVTQTPRYLIKTRGQQVTLSCSPISGHRSVSWYQQTPGQGLQFLFEYFSETQRNKGNFPGRFSGRQFSNSRSEMNVSTLELGDSALYLCASSLGGLAVSYEQYFGPGTRLTVT.

V usage is TRBV6-5 and J usage is TRBJ2-3, with D possibly TRBD2 on 6 matching bases. Germline V gene data show CDR1 as MNHEY and CDR2 as SVGAGI. Trimming removed 8 bases from V and 3 bases from J, with 12 bases in between. The CDR3 spans 13 residues. CDR3 DNA: TGTGCCAGCCAAGAGGCGGGGACAGATACGCAGTATTTT. Protein: CASQEAGTDTQYF.

This sequence joins TRBV6-1 and TRBJ1-6; D is perhaps TRBD1 (6 bases). V lost 2 bases and J lost 6, with 11 bases in between. The CDR3 consists of 15 residues. Germline CDR1 is MNHNS and CDR2 is SASEGT. CDR3 sequence reads: CASSELTGLNSPLHF. In DNA, the CDR3 is TGTGCCAGCAGTGAATTAACAGGGCTTAATTCACCCCTCCACTTT.

The rearrangement uses TRBV19 and TRBJ2-1; TRBD2 matches at 10 bases. Losses at the gene ends were 3 bases for V and 8 bases for J; bases not matched to a gene: 10. The CDR3 spans 16 residues. Germline V lookup: CDR1 LNHDA, CDR2 SQIVND (reference sequence). This CDR3 is CASSIEASGRAHEQFF. In DNA, the CDR3 is TGTGCCAGTAGTATCGAGGCCAGCGGGAGGGCCCATGAGCAGTTCTTC.

Details on this clone: The sample contains more than one DNA sequence encoding this CDR3. The V and J genes are TRBV19 and TRBJ2-3; D uncertain. The CDR3 spans 11 residues. Trimming cost V 4 bases and J 3 bases, with 2 bases left between them. CDR1 is LNHDA, CDR2 SQIVND, per germline (reference sequence). The DNA of the CDR3 is TGTGCCAGTAGTACTACAGATACGCAGTATTTT. It codes for CASSTTDTQYF.